These 2 T cell receptor beta chains were all obtained from the same sample, sequenced in a study of cytomegalovirus exposure and HLA in healthy donors. Primers for the PCR totalled 60 Vbeta and 13 Jbeta. Sequencing used immunoSEQ multiplex PCR; TCRdb keeps in-frame clones, though not all of them. The sample table sets out about 65,000 clones. The sample consisted of PBMCs. The receptors originated from a boy aged 5-17 years in good health and CMV-seronegative.

The V and J genes are TRBV13 and TRBJ2-7; tentatively, D is TRBD1 (5 bases). Per the germline V gene, CDR1 is PRHDT and CDR2 is FYEKMQ (reference sequence). The CDR3 length is 17 residues. The germline V and J ends were trimmed by 2 bases and 4 bases, with 21 bases remaining between them. In DNA form, the CDR3 reads TGTGCCAGCAGCTTAAAAGGGGCCGCACCCTCTGCTTACGAGCAGTACTTC. It is translated as CASSLKGAAPSAYEQYF.

The chain is built from TRBV5-4 and TRBJ1-1; D is perhaps TRBD1 (5 bases). The V end was cut by 0 bases, the J end by 3 bases, with 9 bases between. The CDR3 is 14 amino acids. Germline CDR1 and CDR2: SGHNT and YYREEE (reference sequence). In DNA, the CDR3 is TGTGCCAGCAGCTTGGCCAGGGCGGACACTGAAGCTTTCTTT. Translation: CASSLARADTEAFF. The variable domain in full, with the rest retrieved from reference TRBV5-4 and TRBJ1-1, is ETGVTQSPTHLIKTRGQQVTLRCSSQSGHNTVSWYQQALGQGPQFIFQYYREEENGRGNFPPRFSGLQFPNYSSELNVNALELDDSALYLCASSLARADTEAFFGQGTRLTVV.